This T cell receptor beta chain was sequenced in a study of blood T cell repertoires in COVID-19. Study background: The cDNA or gDNA used as material had been derived from T cells, B-cell-depleted T cells, or PBMCs.

Measured with immunoSEQ multiplex PCR; TCRdb has only the in-frame clones, and not every one. Seen here are roughly 180,000 clones, 81% observed once, and the top ten hold 9.5% to 12%. Sequenced material: peripheral blood. The source of this sequence is a woman in her thirties or forties with COVID-19, enrolled during active disease.

DNA for the CDR3: TGTGCCAGCAGCTCCAAGCCGGACAGGGGGTTGTACGAGCAGTACTTC. Protein product: CASSSKPDRGLYEQYF. The chain recombines TRBV11-2 with TRBJ2-7, with TRBD1 matching 10 bases. V gave up 4 bases and J gave up 4 bases; unmatched junction bases: 10. The CDR3 extends over 16 amino acids. The germline V gene has CDR1 SGHAT and CDR2 FQNNGV.